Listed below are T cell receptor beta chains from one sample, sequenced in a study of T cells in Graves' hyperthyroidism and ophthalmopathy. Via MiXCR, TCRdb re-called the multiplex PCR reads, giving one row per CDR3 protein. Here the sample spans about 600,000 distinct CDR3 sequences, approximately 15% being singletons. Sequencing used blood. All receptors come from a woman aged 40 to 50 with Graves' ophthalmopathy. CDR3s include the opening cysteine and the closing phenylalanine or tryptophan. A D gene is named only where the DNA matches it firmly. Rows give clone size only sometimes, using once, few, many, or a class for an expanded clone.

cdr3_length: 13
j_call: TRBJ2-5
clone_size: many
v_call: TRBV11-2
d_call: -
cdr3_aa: CASSLGQEETQYF
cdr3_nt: TGTGCCAGCAGCTTAGGACAGGAAGAGACCCAGTACTTC

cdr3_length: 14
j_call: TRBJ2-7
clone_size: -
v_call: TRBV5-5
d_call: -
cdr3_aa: CASSLEVLSYEQYF
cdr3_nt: TGTGCCAGCAGCTTGGAGGTCTTATCCTACGAGCAGTACTTC

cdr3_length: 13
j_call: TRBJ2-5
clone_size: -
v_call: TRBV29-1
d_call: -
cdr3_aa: CSVGGTSEETQYF
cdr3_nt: TGCAGCGTTGGGGGGACATCAGAAGAGACCCAGTACTTC

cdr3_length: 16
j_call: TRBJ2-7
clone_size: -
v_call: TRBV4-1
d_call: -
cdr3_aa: CASSQMLRRNSYEQYF
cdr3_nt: TGCGCCAGCAGCCAAATGTTAAGGCGCAACTCCTACGAGCAGTACTTC

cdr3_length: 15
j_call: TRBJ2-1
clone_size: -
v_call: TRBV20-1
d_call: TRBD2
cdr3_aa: CSAREGTTGINEQFF
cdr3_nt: TGCAGTGCTAGAGAGGGGACTACTGGGATCAATGAGCAGTTCTTC

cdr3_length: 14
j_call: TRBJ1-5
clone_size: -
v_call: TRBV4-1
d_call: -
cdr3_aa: CASSQGSDNQPQHF
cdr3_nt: TGCGCCAGCAGCCAGGGTTCGGACAATCAGCCCCAGCATTTT

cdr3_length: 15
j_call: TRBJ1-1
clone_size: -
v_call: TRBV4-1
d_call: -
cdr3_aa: CASSQQGGGNTEAFF
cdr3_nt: TGCGCCAGCAGCCAGCAGGGAGGGGGGAACACTGAAGCTTTCTTT

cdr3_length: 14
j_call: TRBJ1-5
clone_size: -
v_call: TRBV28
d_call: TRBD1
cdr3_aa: CASLTGGGNQPQHF
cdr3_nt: TGTGCCAGCCTAACAGGGGGCGGCAATCAGCCCCAGCATTTT

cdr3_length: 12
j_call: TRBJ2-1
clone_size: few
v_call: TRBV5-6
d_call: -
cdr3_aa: CASSDGPEEQFF
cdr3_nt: TGTGCCAGCAGTGACGGACCGGAGGAGCAGTTCTTC

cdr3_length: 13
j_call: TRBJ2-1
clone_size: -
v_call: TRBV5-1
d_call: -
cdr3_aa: CASSRGGSNEQFF
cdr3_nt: TGCGCCAGCAGCAGGGGGGGTAGCAATGAGCAGTTCTTC

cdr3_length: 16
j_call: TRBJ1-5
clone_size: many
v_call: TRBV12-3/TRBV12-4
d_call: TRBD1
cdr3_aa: CASSSATGVRNQPQHF
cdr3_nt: TGTGCCAGCAGTTCCGCGACAGGGGTTCGCAATCAGCCCCAGCATTTT

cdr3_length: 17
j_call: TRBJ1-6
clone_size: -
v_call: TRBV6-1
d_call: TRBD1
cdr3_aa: CASSGKGTGHLNSPLHF
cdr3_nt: TGTGCCAGCAGTGGAAAAGGGACAGGGCATCTAAATTCACCCCTCCACTTT

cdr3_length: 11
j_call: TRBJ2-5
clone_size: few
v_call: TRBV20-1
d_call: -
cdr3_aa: CSAQFQETQYF
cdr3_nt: TGCAGTGCGCAGTTCCAAGAGACCCAGTACTTC

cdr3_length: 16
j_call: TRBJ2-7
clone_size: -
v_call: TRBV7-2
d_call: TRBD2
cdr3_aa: CASSKTSGSPTYEQYF
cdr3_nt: TGTGCCAGCAGCAAGACTAGCGGGAGTCCTACCTACGAGCAGTACTTC

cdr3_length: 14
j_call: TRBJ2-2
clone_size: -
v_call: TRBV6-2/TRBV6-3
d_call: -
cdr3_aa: CASSYHGAAGELFF
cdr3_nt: TGTGCCAGCAGTTACCACGGGGCAGCCGGGGAGCTGTTTTTT

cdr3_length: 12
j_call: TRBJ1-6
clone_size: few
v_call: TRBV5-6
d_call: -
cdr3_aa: CASSFLGAPLHF
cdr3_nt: TGTGCCAGCAGCTTTCTTGGGGCACCCCTCCACTTT

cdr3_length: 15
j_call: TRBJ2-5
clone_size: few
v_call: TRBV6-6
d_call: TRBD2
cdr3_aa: CASSYHRGRIETQYF
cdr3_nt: TGTGCCAGCAGTTACCACCGCGGGAGGATAGAGACCCAGTACTTC

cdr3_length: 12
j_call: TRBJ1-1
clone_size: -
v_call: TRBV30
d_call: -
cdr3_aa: CAWSGVGRRAFF
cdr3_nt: TGTGCCTGGAGTGGAGTCGGTCGCAGAGCTTTCTTT

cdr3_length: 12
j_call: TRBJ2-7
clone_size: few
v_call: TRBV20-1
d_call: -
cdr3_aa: CRARKEFYEQYF
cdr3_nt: TGCAGGGCTAGAAAGGAGTTTTACGAGCAGTACTTC

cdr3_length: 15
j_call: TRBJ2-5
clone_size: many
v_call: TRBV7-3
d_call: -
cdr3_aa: CASSPTVGLRETQYF
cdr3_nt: TGTGCCAGCAGTCCAACCGTGGGCCTCCGGGAGACCCAGTACTTC

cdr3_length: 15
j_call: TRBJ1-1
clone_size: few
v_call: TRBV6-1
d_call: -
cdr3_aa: CASSSTTDMNTEAFF
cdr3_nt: TGTGCCAGCAGTTCCACGACAGATATGAACACTGAAGCTTTCTTT

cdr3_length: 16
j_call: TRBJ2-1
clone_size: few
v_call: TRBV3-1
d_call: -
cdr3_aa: CASSGLGGSSYNEQFF
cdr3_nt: TGTGCCAGCAGCGGTCTTGGAGGGAGCTCCTACAATGAGCAGTTCTTC

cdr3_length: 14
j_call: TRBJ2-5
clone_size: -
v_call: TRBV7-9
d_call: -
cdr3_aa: CASSSQFPGETQYF
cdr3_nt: TGTGCCAGCAGCTCCCAGTTTCCCGGGGAGACCCAGTACTTC

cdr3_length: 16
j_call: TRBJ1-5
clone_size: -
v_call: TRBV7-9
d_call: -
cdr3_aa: CASSLETGFFNQPQHF
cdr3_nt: TGTGCCAGCAGCTTAGAAACAGGGTTTTTCAATCAGCCCCAGCATTTT

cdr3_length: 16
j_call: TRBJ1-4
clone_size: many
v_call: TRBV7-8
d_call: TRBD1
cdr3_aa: CASSSGQGARNEKLFF
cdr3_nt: TGTGCCAGCAGCTCAGGACAGGGGGCAAGGAATGAAAAACTGTTTTTT

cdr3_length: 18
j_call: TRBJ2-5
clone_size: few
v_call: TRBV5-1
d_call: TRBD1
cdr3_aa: CASSLGTGQGPLSETQYF
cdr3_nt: TGCGCCAGCAGCTTGGGAACGGGACAGGGTCCATTATCGGAGACCCAGTACTTC

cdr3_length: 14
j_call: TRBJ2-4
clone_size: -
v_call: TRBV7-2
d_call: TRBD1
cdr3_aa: CASSERQGENIQYF
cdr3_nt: TGTGCCAGCAGCGAGAGACAGGGGGAGAACATTCAGTACTTC

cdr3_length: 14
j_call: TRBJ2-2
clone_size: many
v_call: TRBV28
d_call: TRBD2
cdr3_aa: CASSSSGRAGELFF
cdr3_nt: TGTGCCAGCAGTTCTAGCGGGAGAGCCGGGGAGCTGTTTTTT

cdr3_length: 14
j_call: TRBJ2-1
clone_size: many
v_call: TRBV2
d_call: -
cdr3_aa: CASRPLAANNEQFF
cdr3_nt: TGTGCCAGCAGACCCCTGGCGGCTAACAATGAGCAGTTCTTC

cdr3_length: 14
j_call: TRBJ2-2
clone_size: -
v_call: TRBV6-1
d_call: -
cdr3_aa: CATAAGQATGELFF
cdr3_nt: TGTGCCACCGCTGCCGGGCAGGCCACCGGGGAGCTGTTTTTT

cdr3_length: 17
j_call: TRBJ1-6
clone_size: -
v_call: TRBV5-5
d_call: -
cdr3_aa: CAPRDNTSSSYNSPLHF
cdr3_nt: TGTGCCCCCAGAGACAATACCTCGAGCTCCTATAATTCACCCCTCCACTTT

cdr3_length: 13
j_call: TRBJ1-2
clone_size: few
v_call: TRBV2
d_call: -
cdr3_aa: CASRMGGISGYTF
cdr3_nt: TGTGCCAGCAGGATGGGGGGAATATCTGGCTACACCTTC

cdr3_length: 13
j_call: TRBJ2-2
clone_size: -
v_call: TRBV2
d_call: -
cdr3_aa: CASMRRGAGELFF
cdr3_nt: TGTGCCAGCATGAGAAGGGGTGCCGGGGAGCTGTTTTTT

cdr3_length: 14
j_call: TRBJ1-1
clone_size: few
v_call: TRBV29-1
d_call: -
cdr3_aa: CSVEEAGLGTEAFF
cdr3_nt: TGCAGCGTTGAAGAGGCAGGCTTGGGCACTGAAGCTTTCTTT

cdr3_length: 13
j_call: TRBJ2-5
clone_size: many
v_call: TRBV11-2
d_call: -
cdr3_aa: CASSPMAGETQYF
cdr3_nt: TGTGCCAGCAGCCCGATGGCGGGGGAGACCCAGTACTTC

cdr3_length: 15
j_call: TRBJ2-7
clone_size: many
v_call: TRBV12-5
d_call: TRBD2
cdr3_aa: CASGLAAGGAYEQYF
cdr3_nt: TGTGCTAGTGGTTTGGCGGCGGGAGGGGCCTACGAGCAGTACTTC

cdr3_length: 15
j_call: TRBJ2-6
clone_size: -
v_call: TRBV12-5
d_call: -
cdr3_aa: CASGFGRSGANVLTF
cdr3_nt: TGTGCTAGTGGTTTCGGCAGGTCTGGGGCCAACGTCCTGACTTTC

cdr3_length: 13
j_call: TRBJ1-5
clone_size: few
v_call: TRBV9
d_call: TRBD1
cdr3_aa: CASRGTGVQPQHF
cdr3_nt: TGTGCCAGCAGGGGAACAGGGGTTCAGCCCCAGCATTTT

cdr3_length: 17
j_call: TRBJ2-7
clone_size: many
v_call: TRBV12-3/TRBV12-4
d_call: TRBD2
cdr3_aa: CASSLVPQRGSGYEQYF
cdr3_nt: TGTGCCAGCAGTTTAGTTCCCCAGCGCGGGAGCGGCTACGAGCAGTACTTC

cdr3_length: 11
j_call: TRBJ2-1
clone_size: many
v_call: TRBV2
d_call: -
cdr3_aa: CASRTGLEQFF
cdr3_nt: TGTGCCAGCAGAACAGGGCTTGAGCAGTTCTTC

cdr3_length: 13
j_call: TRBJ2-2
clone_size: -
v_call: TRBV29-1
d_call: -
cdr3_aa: CSVDFGVPGELFF
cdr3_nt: TGCAGCGTTGATTTCGGAGTCCCCGGGGAGCTGTTTTTT

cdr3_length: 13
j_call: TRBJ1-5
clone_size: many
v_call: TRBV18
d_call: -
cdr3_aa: CASSPNDDQPQHF
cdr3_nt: TGTGCCAGCTCACCGAACGATGATCAGCCCCAGCATTTT

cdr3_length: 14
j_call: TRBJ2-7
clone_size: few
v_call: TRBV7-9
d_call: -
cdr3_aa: CASSPLQPFYEQYF
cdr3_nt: TGTGCCAGCAGCCCGCTCCAGCCCTTTTACGAGCAGTACTTC

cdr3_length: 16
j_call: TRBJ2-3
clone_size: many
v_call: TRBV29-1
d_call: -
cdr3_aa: CSALLVLALVGDTQYF
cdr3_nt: TGCAGCGCCCTACTAGTCTTGGCTTTGGTTGGCGATACGCAGTATTTT

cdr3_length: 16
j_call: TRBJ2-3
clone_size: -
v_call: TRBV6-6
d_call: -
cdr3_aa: CASSYSPSVSTDTQYF
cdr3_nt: TGTGCCAGCAGTTACTCGCCTAGCGTCAGCACAGATACGCAGTATTTT

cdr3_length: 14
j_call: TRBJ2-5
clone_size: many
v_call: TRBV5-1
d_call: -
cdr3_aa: CASSLDSTKETQYF
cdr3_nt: TGCGCCAGCAGCTTGGACAGTACTAAAGAGACCCAGTACTTC

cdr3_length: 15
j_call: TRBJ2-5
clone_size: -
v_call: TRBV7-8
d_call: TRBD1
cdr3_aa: CASSSQGDLIETQYF
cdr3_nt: TGTGCCAGCAGCTCCCAGGGGGACCTCATAGAGACCCAGTACTTC

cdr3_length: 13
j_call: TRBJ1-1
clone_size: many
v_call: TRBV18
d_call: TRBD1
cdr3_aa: CASSPTQGTEAFF
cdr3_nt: TGTGCCAGCTCACCCACACAGGGGACTGAAGCTTTCTTT